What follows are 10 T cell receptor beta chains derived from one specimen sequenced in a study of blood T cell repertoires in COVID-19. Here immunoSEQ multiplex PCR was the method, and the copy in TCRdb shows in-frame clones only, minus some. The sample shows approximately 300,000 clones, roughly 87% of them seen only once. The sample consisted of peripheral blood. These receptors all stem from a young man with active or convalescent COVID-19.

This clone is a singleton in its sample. The CDR3 here is CASSQELEQGYGGANVLTF. In nucleotides, the CDR3 is TGCGCCAGCAGCCAAGAACTTGAGCAGGGGTACGGTGGGGCCAACGTCCTGACTTTC. The chain recombines TRBV4-3 with TRBJ2-6; tentatively, D is TRBD1 (6 bases). The CDR3 has 19 residues. With 0 bases removed from V and 3 bases from J, the gap between germline ends came to 18 bases. Germline V CDR1 and CDR2: LGHNA, YSLEER.

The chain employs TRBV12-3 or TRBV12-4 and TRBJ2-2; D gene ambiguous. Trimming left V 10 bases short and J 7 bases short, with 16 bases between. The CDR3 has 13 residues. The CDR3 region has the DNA TGTGCCACCAAGCCCTCTACGGGCGGGGAGCTGTTTTTT. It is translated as CATKPSTGGELFF.

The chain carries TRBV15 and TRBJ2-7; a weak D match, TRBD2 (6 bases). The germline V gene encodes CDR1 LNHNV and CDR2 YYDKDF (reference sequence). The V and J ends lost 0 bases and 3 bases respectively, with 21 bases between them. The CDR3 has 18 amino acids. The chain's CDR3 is CATSRDRWNRERNYEQYF. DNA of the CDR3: TGTGCCACCAGCAGAGATCGGTGGAATCGGGAGCGTAACTACGAGCAGTACTTC.

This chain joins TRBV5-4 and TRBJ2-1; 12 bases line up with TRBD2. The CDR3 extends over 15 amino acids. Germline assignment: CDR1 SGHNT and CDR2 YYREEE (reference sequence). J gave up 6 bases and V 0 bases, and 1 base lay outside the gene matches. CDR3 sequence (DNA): TGTGCCAGCAGCTTGGAACTAGCGGGGGGCAATGAGCAGTTCTTC. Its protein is CASSLELAGGNEQFF.

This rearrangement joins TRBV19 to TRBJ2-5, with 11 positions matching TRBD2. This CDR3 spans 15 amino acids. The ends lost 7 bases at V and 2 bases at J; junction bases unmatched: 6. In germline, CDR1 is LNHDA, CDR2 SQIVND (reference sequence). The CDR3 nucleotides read TGTGCCAGTACCTATAGCGGGGGGGGACAAGAGACCCAGTACTTC. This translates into CASTYSGGGQETQYF.

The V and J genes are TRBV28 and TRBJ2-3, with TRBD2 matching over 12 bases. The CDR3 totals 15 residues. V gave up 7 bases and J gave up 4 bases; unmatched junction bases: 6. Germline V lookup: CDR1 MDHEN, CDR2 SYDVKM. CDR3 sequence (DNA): TGTGCCAGCAAACGTACTAGCGGGAGGTCAGATACGCAGTATTTT. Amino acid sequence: CASKRTSGRSDTQYF.

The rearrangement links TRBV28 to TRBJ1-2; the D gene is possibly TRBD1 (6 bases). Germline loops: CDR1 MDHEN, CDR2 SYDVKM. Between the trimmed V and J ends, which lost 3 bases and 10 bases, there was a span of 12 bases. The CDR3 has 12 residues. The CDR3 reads CASSFGTFDYTF. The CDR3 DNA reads TGTGCCAGCAGTTTCGGGACATTTGACTACACCTTC.

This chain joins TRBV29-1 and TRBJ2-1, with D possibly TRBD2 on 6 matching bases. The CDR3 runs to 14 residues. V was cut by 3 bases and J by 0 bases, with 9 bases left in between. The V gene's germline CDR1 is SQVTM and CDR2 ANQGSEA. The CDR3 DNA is TGCAGCGTTGACGGCGGGATCTCCTACAATGAGCAGTTCTTC. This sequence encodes CSVDGGISYNEQFF.

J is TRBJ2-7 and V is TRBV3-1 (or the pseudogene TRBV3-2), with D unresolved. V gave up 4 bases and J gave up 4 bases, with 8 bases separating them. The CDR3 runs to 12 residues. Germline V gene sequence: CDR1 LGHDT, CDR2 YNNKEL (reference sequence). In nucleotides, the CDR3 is TGTGCCAGCAGCCTTCTCCGGTACGAGCAGTACTTC. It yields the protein CASSLLRYEQYF.

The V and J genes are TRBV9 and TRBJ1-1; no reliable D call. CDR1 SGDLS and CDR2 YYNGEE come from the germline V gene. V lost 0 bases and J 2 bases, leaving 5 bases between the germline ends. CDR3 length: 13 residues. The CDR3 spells CASSVVTNTEAFF. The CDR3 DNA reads TGTGCCAGCAGCGTAGTAACAAACACTGAAGCTTTCTTT.